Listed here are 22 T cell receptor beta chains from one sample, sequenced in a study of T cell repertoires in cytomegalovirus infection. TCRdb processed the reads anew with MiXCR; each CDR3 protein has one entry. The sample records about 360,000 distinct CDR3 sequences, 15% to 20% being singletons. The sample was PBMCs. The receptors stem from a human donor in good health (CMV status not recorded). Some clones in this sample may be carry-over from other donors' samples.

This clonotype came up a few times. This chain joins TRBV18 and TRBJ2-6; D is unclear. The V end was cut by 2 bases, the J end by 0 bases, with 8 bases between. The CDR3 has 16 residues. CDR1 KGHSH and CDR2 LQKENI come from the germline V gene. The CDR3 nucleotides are TGTGCCAGCTCACCATTACGGACCTCTGGGGCCAACGTCCTGACTTTC. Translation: CASSPLRTSGANVLTF.

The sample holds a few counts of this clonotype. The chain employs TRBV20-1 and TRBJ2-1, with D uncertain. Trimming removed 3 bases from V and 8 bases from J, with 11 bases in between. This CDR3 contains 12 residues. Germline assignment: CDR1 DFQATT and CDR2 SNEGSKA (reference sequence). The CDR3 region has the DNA TGCAGTGCTAGTGACTCGCTCGATGAGCAGTTCTTC. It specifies CSASDSLDEQFF.

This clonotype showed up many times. The CDR3 DNA reads TGTGCCAGCTCTGAGGGGAATCCATACGGAGATACGCAGTATTTT. Translation: CASSEGNPYGDTQYF. This sequence joins TRBV7-2 and TRBJ2-3; D may be TRBD1 or TRBD2 (5 bases each). Germline V CDR1 and CDR2: SGHTA, FQGNSA. This CDR3 is 15 amino acids long. Trimming removed 8 bases at V and 5 bases at J, with 20 bases between. The full variable domain, in which reference TRBV7-2 and TRBJ2-3 provide the parts outside the CDR3, is GAGVSQSPSNKVTEKGKDVELRCDPISGHTALYWYRQSLGQGLEFLIYFQGNSAPDKSGLPSDRFSAERTGGSVSTLTIQRTQQEDSAVYLCASSEGNPYGDTQYFGPGTRLTVL.

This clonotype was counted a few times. CDR3 residues: CASSPRQASYEQYF. The CDR3 coding sequence is TGTGCCAGCTCACCAAGACAGGCCTCTTACGAGCAGTACTTC. The chain employs TRBV18 and TRBJ2-7; possible D gene TRBD1, 6 bases. Trimming took 2 bases from V and 4 from J, leaving 12 bases between them. This CDR3 has 14 amino acids. The germline V gene encodes CDR1 KGHSH and CDR2 LQKENI.

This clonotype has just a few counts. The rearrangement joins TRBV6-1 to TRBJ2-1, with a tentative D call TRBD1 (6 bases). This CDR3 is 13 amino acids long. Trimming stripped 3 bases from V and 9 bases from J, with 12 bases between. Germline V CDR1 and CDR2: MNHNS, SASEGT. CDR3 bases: TGTGCCAGCAGTGATTACAGGGCCGGTGAGCAGTTCTTC. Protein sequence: CASSDYRAGEQFF.

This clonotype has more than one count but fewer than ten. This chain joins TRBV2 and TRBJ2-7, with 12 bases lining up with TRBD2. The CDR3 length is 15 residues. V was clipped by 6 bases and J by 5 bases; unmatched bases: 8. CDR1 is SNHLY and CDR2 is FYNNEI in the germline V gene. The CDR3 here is CASSQTSGGVDEQYF. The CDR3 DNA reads TGTGCCAGCAGCCAGACTAGCGGGGGAGTAGACGAGCAGTACTTC.

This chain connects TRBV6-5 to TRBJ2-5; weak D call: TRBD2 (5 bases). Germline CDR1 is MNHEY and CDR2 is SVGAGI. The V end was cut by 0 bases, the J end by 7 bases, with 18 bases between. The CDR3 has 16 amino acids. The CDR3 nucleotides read TGTGCCAGCAGTTACTCGACTACCTCTCCACATAGGACCCAGTACTTC. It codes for CASSYSTTSPHRTQYF.

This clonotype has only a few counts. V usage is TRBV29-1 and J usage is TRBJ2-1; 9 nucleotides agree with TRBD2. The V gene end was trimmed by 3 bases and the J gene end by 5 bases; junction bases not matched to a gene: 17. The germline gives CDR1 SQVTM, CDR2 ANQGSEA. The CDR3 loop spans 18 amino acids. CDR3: CSVDGSREGLMSHNEQFF. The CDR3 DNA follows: TGCAGCGTTGATGGTTCGCGGGAGGGCCTAATGAGTCACAATGAGCAGTTCTTC.

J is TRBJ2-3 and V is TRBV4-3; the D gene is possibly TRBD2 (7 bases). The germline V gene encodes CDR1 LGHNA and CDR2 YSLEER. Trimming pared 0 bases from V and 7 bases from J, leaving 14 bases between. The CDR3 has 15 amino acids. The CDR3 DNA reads TGCGCCAGCAGCCAAGAGGGGGGGCTAGCGAATACGCAGTATTTT. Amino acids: CASSQEGGLANTQYF.

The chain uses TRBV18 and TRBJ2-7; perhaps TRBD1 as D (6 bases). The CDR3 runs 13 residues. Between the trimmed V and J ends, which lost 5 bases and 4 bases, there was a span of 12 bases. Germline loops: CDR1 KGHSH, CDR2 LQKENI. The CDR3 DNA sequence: TGTGCCAGCTCAGAGGGGGTGGAATACGAGCAGTACTTC. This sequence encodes CASSEGVEYEQYF.

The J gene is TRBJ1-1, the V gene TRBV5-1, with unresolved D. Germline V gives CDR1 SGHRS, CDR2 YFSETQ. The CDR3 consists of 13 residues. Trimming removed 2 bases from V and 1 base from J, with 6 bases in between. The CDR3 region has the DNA TGCGCCAGCAGCTTTTGGCAGAACACTGAAGCTTTCTTT. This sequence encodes CASSFWQNTEAFF.

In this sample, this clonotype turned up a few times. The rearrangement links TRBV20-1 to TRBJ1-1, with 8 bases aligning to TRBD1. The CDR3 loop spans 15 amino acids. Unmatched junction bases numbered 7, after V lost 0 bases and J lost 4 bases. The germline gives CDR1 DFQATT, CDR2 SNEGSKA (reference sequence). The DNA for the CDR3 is TGCAGTGCTAGAGAGCACAGGGGGATTATCACTGAAGCTTTCTTT. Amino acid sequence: CSAREHRGIITEAFF.

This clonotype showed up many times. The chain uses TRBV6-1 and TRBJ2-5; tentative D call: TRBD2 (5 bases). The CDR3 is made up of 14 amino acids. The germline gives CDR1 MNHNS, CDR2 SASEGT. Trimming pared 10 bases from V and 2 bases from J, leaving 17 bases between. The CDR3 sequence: CATTQGRGQETQYF. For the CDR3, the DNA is TGTGCCACCACTCAAGGGAGAGGGCAAGAGACCCAGTACTTC.

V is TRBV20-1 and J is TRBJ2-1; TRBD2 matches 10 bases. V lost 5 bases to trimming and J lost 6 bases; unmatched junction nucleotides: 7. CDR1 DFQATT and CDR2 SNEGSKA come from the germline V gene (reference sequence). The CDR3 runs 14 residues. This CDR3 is CSAFRTSGSNEQFF. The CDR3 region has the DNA TGCAGTGCTTTCCGGACTAGCGGATCCAATGAGCAGTTCTTC.

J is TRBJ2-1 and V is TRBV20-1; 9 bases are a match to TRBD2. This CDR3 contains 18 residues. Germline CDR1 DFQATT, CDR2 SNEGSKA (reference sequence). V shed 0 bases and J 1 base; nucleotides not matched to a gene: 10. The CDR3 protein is CSARDVQREVLSYNEQFF. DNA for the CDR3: TGCAGTGCTAGAGATGTCCAGCGGGAGGTTTTGTCCTACAATGAGCAGTTCTTC.

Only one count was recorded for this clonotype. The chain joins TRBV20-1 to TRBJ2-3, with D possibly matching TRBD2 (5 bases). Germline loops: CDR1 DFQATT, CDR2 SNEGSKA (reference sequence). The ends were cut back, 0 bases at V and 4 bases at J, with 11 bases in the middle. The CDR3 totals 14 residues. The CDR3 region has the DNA TGCAGTGCTAGAGATCTGAGGGCAGCAGATACGCAGTATTTT. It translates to CSARDLRAADTQYF.

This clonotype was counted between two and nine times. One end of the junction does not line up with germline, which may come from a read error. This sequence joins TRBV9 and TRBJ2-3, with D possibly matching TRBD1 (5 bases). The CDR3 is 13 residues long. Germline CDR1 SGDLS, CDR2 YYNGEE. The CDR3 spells CASSVATTVTQYF. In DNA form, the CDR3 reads TGTGCCAGCAGCGTAGCTACGACAGTTACGCAGTATTTT.

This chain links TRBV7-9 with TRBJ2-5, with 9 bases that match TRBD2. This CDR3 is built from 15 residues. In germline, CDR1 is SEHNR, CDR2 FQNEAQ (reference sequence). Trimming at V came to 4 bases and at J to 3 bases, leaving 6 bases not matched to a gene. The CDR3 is CASSSGTSRKETQYF. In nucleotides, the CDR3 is TGTGCCAGCAGCTCAGGGACTAGCCGAAAAGAGACCCAGTACTTC.

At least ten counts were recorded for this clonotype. The CDR3 loop reads CAISVGLARSYNEQFF. The CDR3 DNA reads as TGTGCCATCAGTGTCGGACTAGCGCGCTCCTACAATGAGCAGTTCTTC. The chain joins TRBV10-3 to TRBJ2-1; 9 bases line up with TRBD2. There are 16 residues in the CDR3. J lost 0 bases, V lost 4 bases, and 4 bases had no gene match. Germline CDR1 and CDR2: ENHRY and SYGVKD.

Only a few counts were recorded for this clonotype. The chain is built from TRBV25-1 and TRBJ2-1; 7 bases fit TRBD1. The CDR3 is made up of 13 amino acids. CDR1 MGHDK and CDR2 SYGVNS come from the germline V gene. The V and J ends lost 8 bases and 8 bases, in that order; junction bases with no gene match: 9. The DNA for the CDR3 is TGTGCCAGCCAGGGGGTGAACACAGATGAGCAGTTCTTC. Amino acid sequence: CASQGVNTDEQFF.

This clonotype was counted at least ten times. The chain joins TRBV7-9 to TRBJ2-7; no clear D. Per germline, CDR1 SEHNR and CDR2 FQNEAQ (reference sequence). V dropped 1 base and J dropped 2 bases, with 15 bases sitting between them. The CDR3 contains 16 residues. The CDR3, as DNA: TGTGCCAGCAGCTTAGGCGTGCAGCCTGCGACCTACGAGCAGTACTTC. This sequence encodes CASSLGVQPATYEQYF.

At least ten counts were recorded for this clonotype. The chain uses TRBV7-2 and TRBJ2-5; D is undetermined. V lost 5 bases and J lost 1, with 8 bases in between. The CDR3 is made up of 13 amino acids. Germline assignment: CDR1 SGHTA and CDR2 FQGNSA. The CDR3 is CASSRSTQETQYF. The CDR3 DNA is TGTGCCAGCAGCCGATCGACCCAAGAGACCCAGTACTTC.